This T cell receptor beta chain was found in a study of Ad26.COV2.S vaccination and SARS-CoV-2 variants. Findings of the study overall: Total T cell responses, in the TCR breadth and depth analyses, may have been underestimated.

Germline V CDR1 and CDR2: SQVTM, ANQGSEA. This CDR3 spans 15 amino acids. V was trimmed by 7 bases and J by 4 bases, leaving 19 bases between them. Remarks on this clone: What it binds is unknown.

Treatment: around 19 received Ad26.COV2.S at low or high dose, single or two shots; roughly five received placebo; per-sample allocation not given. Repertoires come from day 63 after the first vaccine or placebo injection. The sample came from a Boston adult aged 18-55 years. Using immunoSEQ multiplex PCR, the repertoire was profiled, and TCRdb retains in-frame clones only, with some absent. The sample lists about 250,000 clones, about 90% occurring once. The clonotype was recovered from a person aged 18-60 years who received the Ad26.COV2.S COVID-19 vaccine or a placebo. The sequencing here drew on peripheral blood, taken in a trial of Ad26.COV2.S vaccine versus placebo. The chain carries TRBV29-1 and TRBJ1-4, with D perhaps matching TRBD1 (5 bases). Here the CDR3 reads CSAVLTGTGNEKLFF. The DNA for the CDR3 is TGCAGCGCTGTCCTTACCGGGACGGGTAATGAAAAACTGTTTTTT.